Shown below are 21 T cell receptor beta chains from a single sample sequenced in a study of OX40 agonist ivuxolimab in advanced cancers. The method was immunoSEQ multiplex PCR; TCRdb's version includes in-frame clones alone and lacks a portion of them. The data contain roughly 58,000 clones, roughly 87% of them singletons. The starting material was CD4+ or CD8+ T cells sorted from blood, obtained in a trial of the OX40 agonist ivuxolimab. These receptors were collected from an adult with an advanced solid tumor such as melanoma, head and neck, liver or kidney cancer.

The CDR3 is CASSLQEGAETQYF. The CDR3 nucleotides are TGTGCCAGCAGCTTGCAAGAGGGGGCAGAGACCCAGTACTTC. The rearrangement uses TRBV7-6 and TRBJ2-5, with 7 bases matching TRBD1. The CDR3 runs 14 residues. V trimming: 3 bases; J trimming: 4 bases; junction bases outside the gene matches: 5. Germline V CDR1 and CDR2: SGHVS, FNYEAQ.

The genes are TRBV2 and TRBJ2-5; TRBD2 agrees at 7 bases. The germline gives CDR1 SNHLY, CDR2 FYNNEI. This CDR3 comprises 15 residues. The junction had 10 bases not matched to a gene; V was cut back by 6 bases and J by 3 bases. CDR3 DNA sequence: TGTGCCAGCAGGCGGCGGGAGAGCCGTGAAGAGACCCAGTACTTC. It codes for CASRRRESREETQYF.

The chain recombines TRBV27 with TRBJ1-5; 7 nucleotides line up with TRBD1. This CDR3 contains 15 residues. Germline CDR1 MNHEY, CDR2 SMNVEV (reference sequence). V lost 5 bases and J lost 1; bases outside the gene matches: 5. Here the CDR3 DNA reads TGTGCCAGCAGTCCAGGGGGGGCGAGCAATCAGCCCCAGCATTTT. As protein: CASSPGGASNQPQHF.

In the case of this clone: The identical CDR3 is also encoded by other nucleotide sequences in the sample. DNA for the CDR3: TGTGCCAGCAGCGTAGGAATGAATGGCAAGGATGAAAAACTGTTTTTT. This sequence encodes CASSVGMNGKDEKLFF. The chain links TRBV9 to TRBJ1-4; D remains unclear. The ends were cut back, 0 bases at V and 6 bases at J, with 15 bases in the middle. The CDR3 is 16 residues long. Germline CDR1 reads SGDLS; CDR2 reads YYNGEE.

The rearrangement links TRBV11-3 to TRBJ2-1, with 8 bases lining up with TRBD1. The V segment lost 2 bases and the J segment 7 bases; nucleotides outside the gene matches: 7. Germline values: CDR1 SGHNT, CDR2 YENEEA. This CDR3 has 15 amino acids. CDR3 in DNA: TGTGCCAGCAGCTTAAACGGCAGGGGGCAAAATGAGCAGTTCTTC. Amino acids: CASSLNGRGQNEQFF.

The V call is TRBV6-5, the J call TRBJ1-2; 11 bases are a match to TRBD1. The CDR3 covers 16 residues. The V and J ends lost 1 base and 3 bases, in that order; junction bases with no gene match: 4. CDR1 and CDR2 (germline): MNHEY, SVGAGI. In DNA, the CDR3 is TGTGCCAGCAGTTACTTGCCGGGACAGGGGGACTATGGCTACACCTTC. It yields the protein CASSYLPGQGDYGYTF.

V is TRBV20-1 and J is TRBJ2-5, with D tentatively TRBD2 (5 bases). Germline V gene sequence: CDR1 DFQATT, CDR2 SNEGSKA (reference sequence). The CDR3 extends over 10 amino acids. This CDR3 reads CSPEGETQYF. The DNA of the CDR3 is TGCAGCCCTGAGGGAGAGACCCAGTACTTC.

The J gene is TRBJ2-6, the V gene TRBV13; maybe TRBD1 (5 bases). CDR1 and CDR2 (germline): PRHDT, FYEKMQ (reference sequence). The V end was cut by 3 bases, the J end by 0 bases, with 9 bases between. The CDR3 spans 16 residues. CDR3 sequence: CASSFRARSGANVLTF. CDR3 in DNA: TGTGCCAGCAGCTTCAGGGCCCGCTCTGGGGCCAACGTCCTGACTTTC. Looking up the rest from reference TRBV13 and TRBJ2-6 gives the full variable domain: AAGVIQSPRHLIKEKRETATLKCYPIPRHDTVYWYQQGPGQDPQFLISFYEKMQSDKGSIPDRFSAQQFSDYHSELNMSSLELGDSALYFCASSFRARSGANVLTFGAGSRLTVL.

This chain uses TRBV2 with TRBJ1-1, with 9 bases fitting TRBD1. The CDR3 has 14 amino acids. The junction had 8 bases not matched to a gene; V was cut back by 7 bases and J by 5 bases. Per the germline V gene, CDR1 is SNHLY and CDR2 is FYNNEI. The CDR3 loop is CASTVDRGWTEAFF. CDR3 sequence (DNA): TGTGCCAGCACCGTGGACAGGGGATGGACTGAAGCTTTCTTT.

The gene calls are TRBV18 and TRBJ1-2; maybe TRBD1 (5 bases). The CDR3 is 11 residues long. The germline V and J ends were trimmed by 6 bases and 8 bases, with 10 bases remaining between them. Germline V gene data show CDR1 as KGHSH and CDR2 as LQKENI. The CDR3 DNA is TGTGCCAGCTCCCAGGGTGAAGGCTACACCTTC. Its translation: CASSQGEGYTF. Based on the CDR3 plus reference TRBV18 and TRBJ1-2, the full variable domain is NAGVMQNPRHLVRRRGQEARLRCSPMKGHSHVYWYRQLPEEGLKFMVYLQKENIIDESGMPKERFSAEFPKEGPSILRIQQVVRGDSAAYFCASSQGEGYTFGSGTRLTVV.

The gene calls are TRBV5-1 and TRBJ1-4; D perhaps matches TRBD1 (5 bases). Germline CDR1 reads SGHRS; CDR2 reads YFSETQ. V lost 0 bases to trimming and J lost 8 bases, with 11 bases between them. The CDR3 loop spans 14 amino acids. CDR3 in DNA: TGCGCCAGCAGCTTGGGGCAGGGTGGGGAAAAACTGTTTTTT. This gives the protein CASSLGQGGEKLFF.

The DNA for the CDR3 is TGTGCCAGCAGCGGACAGGGACAGGGGGCTGGTGGCTACACCTTC. This gives the protein CASSGQGQGAGGYTF. The chain is built from TRBV11-2 and TRBJ1-2; TRBD1 agrees at 12 bases. J was trimmed by 7 bases and V by 5 bases; bases with no gene match: 8. CDR1 and CDR2 from the germline V gene are SGHAT and FQNNGV. There are 15 residues in the CDR3.

This chain uses TRBV5-4 with TRBJ2-5; the D call may be TRBD1 or TRBD2 (6 bases each). Germline V gene lookup returns CDR1 SGHNT and CDR2 YYREEE (reference sequence). The CDR3 loop spans 14 amino acids. Trimming removed 7 bases from V and 2 bases from J, with 15 bases in between. Written as DNA, the CDR3 is TGTGCCAGCTCCTTGGGGGGCCGGCAAGAGACCCAGTACTTC. Its translation is CASSLGGRQETQYF.

The chain combines TRBV27 with TRBJ1-3; 7 bases fit TRBD1. J was trimmed by 0 bases and V by 7 bases; bases with no gene match: 9. Germline CDR1 is MNHEY and CDR2 is SMNVEV (reference sequence). This CDR3 comprises 16 residues. The CDR3 coding sequence is TGTGCCAGCACCCCTCCGGGACAGACCTCTGGAAACACCATATATTTT. This translates into CASTPPGQTSGNTIYF.

The V gene is TRBV6-5, the J gene TRBJ1-1; D uncertain. The CDR3 has 12 residues. Germline loops: CDR1 MNHEY, CDR2 SVGAGI. Trimming took off 4 bases at V and 5 bases at J, with 8 bases between the two ends. The CDR3 sequence is CASSLGMTEAFF. CDR3 DNA sequence: TGTGCCAGCAGTTTAGGGATGACTGAAGCTTTCTTT.

The rearrangement joins TRBV28 to TRBJ2-4; no clear D. This CDR3 has 15 residues. Germline V gene data show CDR1 as MDHEN and CDR2 as SYDVKM. V was cut by 6 bases and J by 0 bases, with 12 bases left in between. As DNA, the CDR3 is TGTGCCAGCAGCCTTCCTACATCAGCCAAAAACATTCAGTACTTC. The encoded protein is CASSLPTSAKNIQYF.

This chain links TRBV6-5 with TRBJ1-1; a weak D match, TRBD1 (5 bases). Trimming left V 6 bases short and J 12 bases short, with 17 bases between. Germline values: CDR1 MNHEY, CDR2 SVGAGI. The CDR3 runs to 12 residues. The CDR3 DNA follows: TGTGCCAGCAGCGACGGGACGGCTTTGTCTTTCTTT. Translating gives CASSDGTALSFF.

The chain employs TRBV5-8 and TRBJ2-7; TRBD1 might be the D (6 bases). The CDR3 length is 14 residues. V was trimmed by 3 bases and J by 5 bases, leaving 15 bases between them. Germline assignment: CDR1 SGHTS and CDR2 YDEGEE. CDR3 bases: TGTGCCAGCAGCTCCTCAGGTTCAGGGGACGAGCAGTACTTC. This codes for CASSSSGSGDEQYF.

This rearrangement joins TRBV19 to TRBJ2-3; TRBD2 aligns across 7 bases. The CDR3 is 14 residues long. The germline gives CDR1 LNHDA, CDR2 SQIVND (reference sequence). Trimming cost V 10 bases and J 5 bases; bases outside gene matches: 12. Here the CDR3 DNA reads TGTGCCACGGGGATAGCGGGCAGTGGAGATACGCAGTATTTT. Translation: CATGIAGSGDTQYF.

The V gene is TRBV9, the J gene TRBJ2-1; possibly TRBD1 or TRBD2 for D (5 bases each). The CDR3 covers 15 residues. Germline V gives CDR1 SGDLS, CDR2 YYNGEE. With 4 bases removed from V and 0 bases from J, the gap between germline ends came to 11 bases. CDR3 sequence reads: CASSLWGSSYNEQFF. Here the CDR3 DNA reads TGTGCCAGCAGCCTTTGGGGGAGCTCCTACAATGAGCAGTTCTTC.

This clone appeared once. The chain employs TRBV10-3 and TRBJ2-2; D unclear. Germline-derived CDR1 and CDR2 are ENHRY and SYGVKD. The CDR3 is 15 amino acids. V lost 0 bases and J 6 bases, leaving 11 bases between the germline ends. For the CDR3, the DNA is TGTGCCATCAGTGAGTCCGGGCAGCACGCCGGGGAGCTGTTTTTT. Its translation is CAISESGQHAGELFF.